Each of the 8 T cell receptor beta chains below was sequenced from the same sample in a study of shared clonotypes between healthy human individuals (dated by TCRdb to about 2020). Preparation of the library involved the immunoSEQ multiplex PCR assay. TCRdb stores this immuneACCESS table with in-frame sequences only. Part of the clones is absent; in the studies checked, under half of the shortfall reflects unresolved V genes, and no reason is known for the rest. Within this sample are about 2.1 million clones, with around 93% of them counted one time only. The biggest ten clones account for more than 1.5% of the sample. For the CD8 naive samples, CD45RO-negative cells were positively selected for CCR7, yielding a CD45RA+CCR7+ population from which TemRA cells were excluded. What was sequenced was naive CD8+ T cells from PBMCs. The sample's cell subset or site label is to be understood as: CD45RA+CCR7+. Every receptor here comes from a man between 18 and 29 years old in good health. Some clones in this sample may be carry-over from other donors' samples.

The rearrangement uses TRBV9 and TRBJ2-3; the D gene could be TRBD1 or TRBD2 (5 bases each). The V end lost 0 bases, the J end lost 4 bases, and 12 bases lay between the germline ends. The CDR3 loop spans 15 amino acids. The germline gives CDR1 SGDLS, CDR2 YYNGEE. CDR3 region: CASSVAGPAADTQYF. The CDR3 DNA reads TGTGCCAGCAGCGTAGCGGGGCCGGCGGCAGATACGCAGTATTTT. Full variable domain (outside the CDR3, taken from reference TRBV9 and TRBJ2-3): DSGVTQTPKHLITATGQRVTLRCSPRSGDLSVYWYQQSLDQGLQFLIQYYNGEERAKGNILERFSAQQFPDLHSELNLSSLELGDSALYFCASSVAGPAADTQYFGPGTRLTVL.

The chain couples TRBV28 to TRBJ2-3, with TRBD2 identical over 8 bases. CDR3 length: 15 amino acids. Looked up from germline, CDR1 is MDHEN and CDR2 is SYDVKM. The CDR3 DNA follows: TGTGTGGTGACTGCACAGCGGGAGCCCGCAGATACGCAGTATTTT. Protein: CVVTAQREPADTQYF.

J is TRBJ2-1 and V is TRBV11-2, with a weak D call TRBD1 (5 bases). The CDR3 length is 13 residues. CDR1 SGHAT and CDR2 FQNNGV come from the germline V gene. V lost 6 bases to trimming and J lost 3 bases, with 9 bases between them. CDR3 sequence reads: CASRSRDYNEQFF. In DNA, the CDR3 is TGTGCCAGCAGGAGCAGGGACTACAATGAGCAGTTCTTC.

The genes are TRBV19 and TRBJ1-2, with D maybe TRBD1 (5 bases). The germline V and J ends were trimmed by 6 bases and 5 bases, with 13 bases remaining between them. The CDR3 is made up of 13 amino acids. Germline V gene lookup returns CDR1 LNHDA and CDR2 SQIVND (reference sequence). The CDR3 loop is CASSLLRAYGYTF. CDR3 DNA: TGTGCCAGTAGCTTACTCAGGGCTTATGGCTACACCTTC.

The chain uses TRBV6-1 and TRBJ1-2; no firm D call. This CDR3 is 14 amino acids long. Germline CDR1 is MNHNS and CDR2 is SASEGT. V was trimmed by 6 bases and J by 1 base, leaving 12 bases between them. The CDR3 DNA reads TGTGCCAGCAGAGGAGGAGATGGTAACTATGGCTACACCTTC. Amino acid sequence: CASRGGDGNYGYTF.

This chain joins TRBV11-2 and TRBJ2-7, with TRBD2 matching 12 bases. Per the germline V gene, CDR1 is SGHAT and CDR2 is FQNNGV. The CDR3 spans 18 residues. V gave up 1 base and J gave up 2 bases; unmatched junction bases: 9. CDR3 region: CASSLVPGLAGPAYEQYF. CDR3 nucleotides: TGTGCCAGCAGCTTAGTACCGGGACTAGCGGGTCCCGCCTACGAGCAGTACTTC.

The CDR3 is CASSYPLFEAFF. DNA for the CDR3: TGTGCCAGCAGCTACCCGCTTTTTGAAGCTTTCTTT. The chain couples TRBV7-2 to TRBJ1-1; unclear D gene. Deletions cut 4 bases from V and 7 bases from J, with 10 bases between. The CDR3 has 12 residues. Germline lookup yields CDR1 SGHTA and CDR2 FQGNSA. Drawing the rest from reference TRBV7-2 and TRBJ1-1, the complete variable domain is GAGVSQSPSNKVTEKGKDVELRCDPISGHTALYWYRQSLGQGLEFLIYFQGNSAPDKSGLPSDRFSAERTGGSVSTLTIQRTQQEDSAVYLCASSYPLFEAFFGQGTRLTVV.

This chain uses TRBV28 with TRBJ2-7, with 13 nucleotides matching TRBD2. The CDR3 runs 15 residues. V lost 4 bases and J lost 2; bases outside the gene matches: 2. Germline values: CDR1 MDHEN, CDR2 SYDVKM. The CDR3 reads CASSSGTSGTYEQYF. The DNA for the CDR3 is TGTGCCAGCAGTTCTGGGACTAGCGGGACCTACGAGCAGTACTTC.